The subject of this entry is one T cell receptor beta chain. PCR involved 60 Vbeta and 13 Jbeta primers. Clones were read by immunoSEQ multiplex PCR, and TCRdb kept only the in-frame ones, dropping some. The data hold 95,000 to 150,000 clones, with about 76% observed a single time. The data belong to a study of cytomegalovirus exposure and HLA in healthy donors. Germline V gives CDR1 SGHRS, CDR2 YFSETQ. The CDR3 is 16 residues long. V was trimmed by 0 bases and J by 2 bases, leaving 12 bases between them. The sequencing sample was made of PBMCs. The sequence derives from a man between 60 and 70 years old in good health and CMV-seropositive. The V gene is TRBV5-1, the J gene TRBJ1-3; D might be TRBD1 (6 bases). As DNA, the CDR3 is TGCGCCAGCAGCTTGGCAGGACAGCGGACTGGAAACACCATATATTTT. This encodes CASSLAGQRTGNTIYF. Using reference TRBV5-1 and TRBJ1-3 for the parts outside the CDR3, the full variable domain is KAGVTQTPRYLIKTRGQQVTLSCSPISGHRSVSWYQQTPGQGLQFLFEYFSETQRNKGNFPGRFSGRQFSNSRSEMNVSTLELGDSALYLCASSLAGQRTGNTIYFGEGSWLTVV.